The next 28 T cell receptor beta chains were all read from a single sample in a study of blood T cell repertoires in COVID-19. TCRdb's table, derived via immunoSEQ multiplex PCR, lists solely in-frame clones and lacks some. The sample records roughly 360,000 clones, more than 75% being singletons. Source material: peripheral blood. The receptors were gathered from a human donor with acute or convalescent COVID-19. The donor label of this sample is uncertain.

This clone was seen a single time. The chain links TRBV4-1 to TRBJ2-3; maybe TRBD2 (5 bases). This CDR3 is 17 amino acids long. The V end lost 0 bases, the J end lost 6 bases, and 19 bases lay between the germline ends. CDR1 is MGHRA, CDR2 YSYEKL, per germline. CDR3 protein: CASSQDVSAGSGDTQYF. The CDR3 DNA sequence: TGCGCCAGCAGCCAAGACGTTAGCGCCGGGTCGGGGGATACGCAGTATTTT.

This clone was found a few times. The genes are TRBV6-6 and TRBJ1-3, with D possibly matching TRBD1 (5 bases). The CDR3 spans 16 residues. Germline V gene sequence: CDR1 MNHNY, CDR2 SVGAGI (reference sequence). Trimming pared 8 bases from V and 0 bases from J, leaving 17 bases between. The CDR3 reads CASGKTGLSSGNTIYF. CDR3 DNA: TGTGCCAGCGGCAAAACAGGCCTATCCTCTGGAAACACCATATATTTT.

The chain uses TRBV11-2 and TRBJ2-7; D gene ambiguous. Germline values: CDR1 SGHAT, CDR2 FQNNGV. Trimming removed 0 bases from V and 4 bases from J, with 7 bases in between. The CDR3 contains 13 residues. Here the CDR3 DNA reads TGTGCCAGCAGCTTAGAAGACATTTACGAGCAGTACTTC. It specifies CASSLEDIYEQYF. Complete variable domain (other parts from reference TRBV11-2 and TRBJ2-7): EAGVAQSPRYKIIEKRQSVAFWCNPISGHATLYWYQQILGQGPKLLIQFQNNGVVDDSQLPKDRFSAERLKGVDSTLKIQPAKLEDSAVYLCASSLEDIYEQYFGPGTRLTVT.

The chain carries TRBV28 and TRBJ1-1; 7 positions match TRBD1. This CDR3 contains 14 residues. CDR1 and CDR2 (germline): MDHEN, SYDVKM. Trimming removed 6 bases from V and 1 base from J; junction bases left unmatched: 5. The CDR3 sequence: CASRTGTENTEAFF. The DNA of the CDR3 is TGTGCCAGCAGGACCGGGACAGAGAACACTGAAGCTTTCTTT. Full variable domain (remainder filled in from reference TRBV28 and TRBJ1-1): DVKVTQSSRYLVKRTGEKVFLECVQDMDHENMFWYRQDPGLGLRLIYFSYDVKMKEKGDIPEGYSVSREKKERFSLILESASTNQTSMYLCASRTGTENTEAFFGQGTRLTVV.

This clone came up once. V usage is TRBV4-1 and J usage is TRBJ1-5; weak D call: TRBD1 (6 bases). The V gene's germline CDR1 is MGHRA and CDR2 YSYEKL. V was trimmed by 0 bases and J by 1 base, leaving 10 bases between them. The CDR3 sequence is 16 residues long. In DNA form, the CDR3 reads TGCGCCAGCAGCCAAGATCCCGGACAGAGCAATCAGCCCCAGCATTTT. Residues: CASSQDPGQSNQPQHF.

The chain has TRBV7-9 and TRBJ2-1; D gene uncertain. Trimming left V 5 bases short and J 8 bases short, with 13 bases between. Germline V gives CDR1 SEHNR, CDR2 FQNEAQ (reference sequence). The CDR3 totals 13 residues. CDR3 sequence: CASSAEGGDEQFF. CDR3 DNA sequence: TGTGCCAGCAGCGCGGAAGGTGGCGATGAGCAGTTCTTC.

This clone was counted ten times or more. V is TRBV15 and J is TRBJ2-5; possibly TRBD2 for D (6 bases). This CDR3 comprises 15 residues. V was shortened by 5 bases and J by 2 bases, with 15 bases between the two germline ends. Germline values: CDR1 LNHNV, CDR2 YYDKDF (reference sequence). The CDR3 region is CATSLRGLAQETQYF. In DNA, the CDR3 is TGTGCCACCAGCCTGCGGGGATTAGCACAAGAGACCCAGTACTTC.

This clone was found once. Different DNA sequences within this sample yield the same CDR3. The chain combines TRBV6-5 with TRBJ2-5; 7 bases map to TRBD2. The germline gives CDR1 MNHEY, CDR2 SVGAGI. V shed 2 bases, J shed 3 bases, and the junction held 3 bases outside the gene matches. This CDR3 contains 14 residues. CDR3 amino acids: CASSYGRGKETQYF. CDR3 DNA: TGTGCCAGCAGTTACGGGCGGGGGAAAGAGACCCAGTACTTC.

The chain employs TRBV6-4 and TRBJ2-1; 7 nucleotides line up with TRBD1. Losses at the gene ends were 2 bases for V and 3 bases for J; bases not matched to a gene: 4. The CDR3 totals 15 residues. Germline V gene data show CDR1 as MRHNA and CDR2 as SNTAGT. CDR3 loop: CASSDNSGGYNEQFF. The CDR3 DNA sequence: TGTGCCAGCAGTGACAACTCAGGGGGCTACAATGAGCAGTTCTTC.

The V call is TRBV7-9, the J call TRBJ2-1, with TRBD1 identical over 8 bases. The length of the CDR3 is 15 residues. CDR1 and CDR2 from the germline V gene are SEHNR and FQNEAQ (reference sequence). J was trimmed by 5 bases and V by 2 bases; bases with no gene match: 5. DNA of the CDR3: TGTGCCAGCAGCTTACAGGACAGGGCAAACAATGAGCAGTTCTTC. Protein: CASSLQDRANNEQFF.

The CDR3 sequence is CASKDRVNSPLHF. CDR3 nucleotide sequence: TGTGCCAGCAAGGACAGGGTGAATTCACCCCTCCACTTT. V usage is TRBV6-5 and J usage is TRBJ1-6, with TRBD1 identical over 8 bases. CDR3 length: 13 residues. After removal of 7 bases from V and 7 bases from J, the junction contained 3 bases not matched to a gene. Germline V gives CDR1 MNHEY, CDR2 SVGAGI.

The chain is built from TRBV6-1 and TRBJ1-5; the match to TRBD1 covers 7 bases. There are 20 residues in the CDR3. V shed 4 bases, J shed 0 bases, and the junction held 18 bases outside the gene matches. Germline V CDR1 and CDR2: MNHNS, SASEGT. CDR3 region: CASSVHRGGQRIYSNQPQHF. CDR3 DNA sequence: TGTGCCAGCAGTGTCCACAGGGGCGGCCAAAGGATATATAGCAATCAGCCCCAGCATTTT.

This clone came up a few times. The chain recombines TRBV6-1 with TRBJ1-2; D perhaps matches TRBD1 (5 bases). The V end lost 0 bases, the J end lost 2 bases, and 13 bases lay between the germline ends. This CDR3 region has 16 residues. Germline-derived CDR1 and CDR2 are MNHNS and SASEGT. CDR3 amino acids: CASSEARGVGNYGYTF. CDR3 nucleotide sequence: TGTGCCAGCAGTGAAGCGCGGGGGGTTGGCAACTATGGCTACACCTTC.

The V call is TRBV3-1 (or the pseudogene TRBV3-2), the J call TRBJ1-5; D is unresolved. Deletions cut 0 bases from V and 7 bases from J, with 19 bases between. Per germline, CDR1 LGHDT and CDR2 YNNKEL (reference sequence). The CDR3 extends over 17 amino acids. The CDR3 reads CASSQDPAGKWEQPQHF. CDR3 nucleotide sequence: TGTGCCAGCAGCCAAGATCCGGCCGGGAAATGGGAACAGCCCCAGCATTTT.

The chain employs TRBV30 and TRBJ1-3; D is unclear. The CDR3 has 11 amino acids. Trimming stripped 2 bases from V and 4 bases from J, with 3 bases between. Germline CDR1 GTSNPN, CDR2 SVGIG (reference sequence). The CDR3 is CAWSQGNTIYF. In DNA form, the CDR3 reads TGTGCCTGGAGTCAGGGAAACACCATATATTTT.

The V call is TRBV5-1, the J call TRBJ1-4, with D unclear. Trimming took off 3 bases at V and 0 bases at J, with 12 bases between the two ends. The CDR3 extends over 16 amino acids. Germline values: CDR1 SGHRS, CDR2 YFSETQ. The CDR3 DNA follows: TGCGCCAGCAGCTCACAACCCCAAGCAACTAATGAAAAACTGTTTTTT. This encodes CASSSQPQATNEKLFF.

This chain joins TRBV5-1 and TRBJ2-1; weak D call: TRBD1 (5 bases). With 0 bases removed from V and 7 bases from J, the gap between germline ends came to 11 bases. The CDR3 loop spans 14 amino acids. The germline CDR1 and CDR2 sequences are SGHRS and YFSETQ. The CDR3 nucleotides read TGCGCCAGCAGCTTGGCGGCAGGGTCGAATGAGCAGTTCTTC. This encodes CASSLAAGSNEQFF.

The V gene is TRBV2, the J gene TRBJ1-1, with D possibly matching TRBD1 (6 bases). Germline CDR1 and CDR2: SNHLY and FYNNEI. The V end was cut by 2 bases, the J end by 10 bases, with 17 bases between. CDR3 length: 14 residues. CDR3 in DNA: TGTGCCAGCAGTGAAAGACAGGCCCACGCTGTAGCTTTCTTT. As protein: CASSERQAHAVAFF.

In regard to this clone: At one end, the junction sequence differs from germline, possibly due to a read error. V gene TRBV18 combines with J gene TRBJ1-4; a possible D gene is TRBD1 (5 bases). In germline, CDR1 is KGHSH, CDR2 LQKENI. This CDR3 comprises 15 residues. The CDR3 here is CASSPMGNRNENLFF. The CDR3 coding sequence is TGTGCCAGCTCACCAATGGGAAACAGGAATGAAAACCTGTTTTTT.

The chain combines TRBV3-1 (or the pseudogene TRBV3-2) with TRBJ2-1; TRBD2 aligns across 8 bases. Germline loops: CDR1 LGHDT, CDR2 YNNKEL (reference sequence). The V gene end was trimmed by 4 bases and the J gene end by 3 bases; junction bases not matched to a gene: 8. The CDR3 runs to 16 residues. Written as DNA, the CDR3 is TGTGCCAGCAGCCCAGATCGGCGGGAGGACTACAATGAGCAGTTCTTC. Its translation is CASSPDRREDYNEQFF.

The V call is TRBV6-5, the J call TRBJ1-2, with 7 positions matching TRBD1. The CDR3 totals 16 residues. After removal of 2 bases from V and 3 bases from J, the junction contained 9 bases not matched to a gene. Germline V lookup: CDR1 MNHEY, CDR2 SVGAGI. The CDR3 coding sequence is TGTGCCAGCAGTTACCAACCCGGACAGGCCCACTATGGCTACACCTTC. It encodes CASSYQPGQAHYGYTF.

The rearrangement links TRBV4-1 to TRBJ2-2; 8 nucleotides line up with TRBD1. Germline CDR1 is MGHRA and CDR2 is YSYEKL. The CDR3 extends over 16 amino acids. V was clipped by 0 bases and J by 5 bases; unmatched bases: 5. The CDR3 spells CASSQDRRGQTGELFF. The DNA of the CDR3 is TGCGCCAGCAGCCAAGACCGCAGGGGGCAAACCGGGGAGCTGTTTTTT.

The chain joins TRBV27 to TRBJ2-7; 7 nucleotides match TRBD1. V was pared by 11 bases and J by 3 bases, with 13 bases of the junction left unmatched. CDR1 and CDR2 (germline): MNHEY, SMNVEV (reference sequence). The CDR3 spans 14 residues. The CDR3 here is CARCGDRVVYEQYF. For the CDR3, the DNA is TGTGCCCGCTGCGGTGACAGGGTCGTCTACGAGCAGTACTTC.

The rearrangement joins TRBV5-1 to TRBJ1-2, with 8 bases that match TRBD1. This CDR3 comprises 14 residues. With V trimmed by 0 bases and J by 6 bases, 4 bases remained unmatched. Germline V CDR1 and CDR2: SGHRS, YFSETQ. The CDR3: CASSLGGQGNGYTF. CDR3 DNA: TGCGCCAGCAGCTTGGGCGGACAGGGCAATGGCTACACCTTC.

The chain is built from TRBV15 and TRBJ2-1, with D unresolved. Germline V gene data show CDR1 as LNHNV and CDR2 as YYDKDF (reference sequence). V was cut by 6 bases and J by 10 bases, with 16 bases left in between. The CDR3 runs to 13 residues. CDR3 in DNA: TGTGCCACCAGTCGGCAGGCTGATCGAGAGCAGTTCTTC. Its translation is CATSRQADREQFF.

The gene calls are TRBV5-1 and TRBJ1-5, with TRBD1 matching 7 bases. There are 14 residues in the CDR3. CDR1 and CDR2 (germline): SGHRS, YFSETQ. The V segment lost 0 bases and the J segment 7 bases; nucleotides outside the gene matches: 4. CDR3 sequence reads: CASSLEQGRQPQHF. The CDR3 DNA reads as TGCGCCAGCAGCTTGGAACAGGGGAGACAGCCCCAGCATTTT.

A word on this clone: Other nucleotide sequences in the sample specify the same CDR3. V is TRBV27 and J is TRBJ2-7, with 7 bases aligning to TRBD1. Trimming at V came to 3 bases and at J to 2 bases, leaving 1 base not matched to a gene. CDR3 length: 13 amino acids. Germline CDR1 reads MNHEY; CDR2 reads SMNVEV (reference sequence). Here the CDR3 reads CASSLGQTYEQYF. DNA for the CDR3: TGTGCCAGCAGTTTGGGACAGACCTACGAGCAGTACTTC.

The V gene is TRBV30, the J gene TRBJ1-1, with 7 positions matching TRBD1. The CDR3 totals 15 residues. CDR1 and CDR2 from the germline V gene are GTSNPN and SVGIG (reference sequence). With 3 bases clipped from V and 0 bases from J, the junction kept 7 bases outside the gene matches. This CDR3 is CAWRTRTGLNTEAFF. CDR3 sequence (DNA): TGTGCCTGGAGGACGAGGACAGGCCTGAACACTGAAGCTTTCTTT.